This record looks at one T cell receptor (beta chain) sequence and its context. Antigen unknown. The length of the CDR3 is 14 residues. Data came from immunoSEQ multiplex PCR; TCRdb stores just in-frame clones and leaves some out. This table has some 150,000 clones, around nine tenths appearing once. This sample is part of a study of T cell responses to AZD1222 COVID-19 vaccine. Study-wide findings and caveats: Recipients of two AZD1222 doses showed rising Spike-specific TCR breadth and depth.

The chain uses TRBV21-1 and TRBJ2-7; TRBD2, as called in the table, went unchecked against the DNA. TRBV21-1 is annotated as a pseudogene. The sequence was obtained from an adult in good health. Here the sequenced sample was peripheral blood, taken on day 0 of AZD1222 vaccination. The CDR3 spells CASSRLAGHDEQYF. As DNA, the CDR3 is TGTGCCAGCAGCAGACTAGCGGGGCATGACGAGCAGTACTTC.